These T cell receptor beta chains were read from a single sample in a study of T-cell memory formation after mild COVID-19. TCRdb analysed the 5' RACE reads with MiXCR anew, one entry per CDR3 protein. The table includes fewer than 700,000 distinct CDR3 sequences, roughly 22% detected once. Sequenced material: PBMCs or a T cell subset sorted from them (not recorded which). The receptors shown here come from an adult woman who had mild COVID-19 (a few samples of this study predate the infection). Cell type and time point are not known. CDR3s include the opening cysteine and the closing phenylalanine or tryptophan. The D gene is left open where the match is weak. Size tells how often a clone was seen (once, few, many) or the class of an expanded clone, and some rows leave it out.

J | D | V | size | DNA | CDR3
TRBJ1-5 | NA | TRBV5-1 | few | TGCGCCAGCAGCTTGGAGGGGGGGGTCCATCAGCCCCAGCATTTT | CASSLEGGVHQPQHF
TRBJ2-2 | TRBD1 | TRBV12-3/TRBV12-4 | NA | TGTGCCAGCATTCTGGGACAGGGAGTTACCGGGGAGCTGTTTTTT | CASILGQGVTGELFF
TRBJ2-5 | NA | TRBV3-1 | few | TGTGCCAGCAGCCCCTCGTCATACCAAGAGACCCAGTACTTC | CASSPSSYQETQYF
TRBJ2-7 | NA | TRBV5-4 | NA | TGTGCCAGCAGCTTGCCTACAGGGTACGAGCAGTACTTC | CASSLPTGYEQYF
TRBJ2-5 | TRBD2 | TRBV9 | few | TGTGCCAGCAGCGATAGGACTAGCGGAAAAGAGACCCAGTACTTC | CASSDRTSGKETQYF
TRBJ1-2 | TRBD1 | TRBV5-1 | few | TGCGCCAGCAGCTTTACGACAGGGTTGGACTATGGCTACACCTTC | CASSFTTGLDYGYTF
TRBJ2-2 | NA | TRBV19 | once | TGTGCCAGTAGTATAGTTCAGGGACGAACCGGGGAGCTGTTTTTT | CASSIVQGRTGELFF
TRBJ1-5 | TRBD1 | TRBV30 | few | TGTGCCTGGAGTGCGACAGGGGATCAGCCCCAGCATTTT | CAWSATGDQPQHF
TRBJ1-1 | NA | TRBV7-9 | NA | TGTGCCAGCAGCCCTAGCCACTTGAACACTAAAGCTTTCTTT | CASSPSHLNTKAFF
TRBJ2-1 | TRBD1 | TRBV7-9 | NA | TGTGCCAGCAGCTCGACAGGGAATTCCTACAATGAGCAGTTCTTC | CASSSTGNSYNEQFF
TRBJ1-2 | TRBD1 | TRBV12-3/TRBV12-4 | NA | TGTGCCAGCAGTTTACCCGGGACAGCCTATGGCTACACCTTC | CASSLPGTAYGYTF
TRBJ1-2 | NA | TRBV19 | few | TGTGCCAGTAGTATAGCAGGGATAAACGGCTACACCTTC | CASSIAGINGYTF
TRBJ1-1 | TRBD1 | TRBV7-9 | NA | TGTGCCAGCAGCACACCCGTGGCGGACAGGGGGCTATCTGAAGCTTTCTTT | CASSTPVADRGLSEAFF
TRBJ2-1 | TRBD2 | TRBV19 | few | TGTGCCAGTAGTATGAGTCTAGCGGGAGGGTTAGTGAATGAGCAGTTCTTC | CASSMSLAGGLVNEQFF
TRBJ2-2 | NA | TRBV6-4 | few | TGTGCCAGCAGTGTTTCGGGTTCGGACACCGGGGAGCTGTTTTTT | CASSVSGSDTGELFF
TRBJ2-5 | NA | TRBV7-9 | few | TGTGCCAGCAGCCCATGGGAAGGAAGGCAAGAGACCCAGTACTTC | CASSPWEGRQETQYF
TRBJ2-1 | NA | TRBV6-4 | NA | TGTGCCAGCTCGAATGGGACCAGGGAGTTCTTC | CASSNGTREFF
TRBJ1-2 | NA | TRBV9 | NA | TGTGCCAGCACCTCCGGGCTCCAGGGTGGCTACACCTTC | CASTSGLQGGYTF
TRBJ1-2 | NA | TRBV6-5 | NA | TGTGCCAGCAGTTACTCCCCCCCGGAGAACTATGGCTACACCTTC | CASSYSPPENYGYTF
TRBJ2-3 | TRBD2 | TRBV11-3 | few | TGTGCCAGCAGCTTCCTCCCGGGACTAGCGATCAGCACAGATACGCAGTATTTT | CASSFLPGLAISTDTQYF
TRBJ2-4 | NA | TRBV12-3/TRBV12-4 | NA | TGTGCCAGCAGTAAGGTCTGGGGAACCAAAAACATTCAGTACTTC | CASSKVWGTKNIQYF
TRBJ2-7 | TRBD2 | TRBV7-9 | NA | TGTGCCAGCAGCTCCGTAGCGGGAGGGCCTTACGAGCAGTACTTC | CASSSVAGGPYEQYF
TRBJ2-6 | NA | TRBV5-1 | NA | TGCGCCAGCAGCTTGGTGTCGTCAGGGATACGGGGCGCCCCGTCTGGGGCCAACGTCCTGACTTTC | CASSLVSSGIRGAPSGANVLTF
TRBJ2-5 | TRBD1 | TRBV12-3/TRBV12-4 | NA | TGTGCCAGCAGTTTGGACAGGCGCGGAGAGACCCAGTACTTC | CASSLDRRGETQYF
TRBJ1-2 | NA | TRBV20-1 | NA | TGCAGTGGGGGAGGGCAGGGAACCTTATATGGCTACACCTTC | CSGGGQGTLYGYTF
TRBJ2-7 | NA | TRBV24-1 | few | TGTGCCACCAGTGGCGGACACCACTACGAGCAGTACTTC | CATSGGHHYEQYF
TRBJ2-3 | NA | TRBV5-1 | NA | TGCGCCAGCAGCTGGCAGGGGTTCCCAGATACGCAGTATTTT | CASSWQGFPDTQYF
TRBJ1-5 | NA | TRBV6-2/TRBV6-3 | NA | TGTGCCAGCAGCCCTCTTCGGCTCAGCAATCAGCCCCAGCATTTT | CASSPLRLSNQPQHF
TRBJ2-1 | NA | TRBV18 | NA | TGTGCCAGCTCACCACCTAACGTAGTTGATGAGCAGTTCTTC | CASSPPNVVDEQFF
TRBJ1-3 | NA | TRBV7-9 | NA | TGTGCCAGCAGCTTATCGTACAGTGGAAACACCATATATTTT | CASSLSYSGNTIYF
TRBJ1-1 | NA | TRBV7-8 | NA | TGTGCCACCCTCCCGAGTCGCATGGGGACTGAAGCTTTCTTT | CATLPSRMGTEAFF
TRBJ1-1 | NA | TRBV10-3 | few | TGTGCCACCCGGACCGATCAGGGAACTGAAGCTTTCTTT | CATRTDQGTEAFF
TRBJ2-7 | NA | TRBV4-3 | few | TGCGCCAGCAGCCAAGACAGGCTTTACGAGCAGTACTTC | CASSQDRLYEQYF
TRBJ2-5 | NA | TRBV28 | NA | TGTGCCACAGGAGGGACAGAGGGGGAGACCCAGTACTTC | CATGGTEGETQYF
TRBJ2-2 | NA | TRBV18 | NA | TGTGCCAGCTCGGAACCGGGACAGAACACCGGGGAGCTGTTTTTT | CASSEPGQNTGELFF
TRBJ2-1 | NA | TRBV7-7 | few | TGTGCTAGCAGCAAGCTAGGTCCCGGGGAGCAGTTCTTC | CASSKLGPGEQFF
TRBJ2-3 | NA | TRBV19 | NA | TGTGCCAGTAGTATGGTTATAGGGTTCGCGGGGCCAATCACAGATACGCAGTATTTT | CASSMVIGFAGPITDTQYF
TRBJ2-1 | TRBD1 | TRBV25-1 | few | TGTGCCAGCAGTGCGACCCTGGACAGGGGGCTCTACAATGAGCAGTTCTTC | CASSATLDRGLYNEQFF
TRBJ2-3 | TRBD2 | TRBV6-5 | NA | TGTGCCAGCAGTTATGGCGGGGCGGGAGGGTACACAGATACGCAGTATTTT | CASSYGGAGGYTDTQYF
TRBJ2-1 | TRBD1 | TRBV7-9 | few | TGTGCCAGCAGCTTAGGACAGGGGATTGAGCAGTTCTTC | CASSLGQGIEQFF
TRBJ2-3 | NA | TRBV20-1 | NA | TGCAGTGCTAGAGAGACGGGAGGCACAGATACGCAGTATTTT | CSARETGGTDTQYF
TRBJ2-5 | NA | TRBV7-8 | NA | TGTGCCAGCAGCTTAGAGAACGGGGGAGAGACCCAGTACTTC | CASSLENGGETQYF
TRBJ2-7 | NA | TRBV29-1 | NA | TGCAGCGTTGAATTACAGGGATTGGACTACGAGCAGTACTTC | CSVELQGLDYEQYF
TRBJ1-4 | TRBD1 | TRBV5-5 | NA | TGTGCCAGCAGTAACAGGGGAAACGCCAAGAATGAAAAACTGTTTTTT | CASSNRGNAKNEKLFF
TRBJ2-1 | NA | TRBV7-3 | many | TGTGCCAGCAGTCATACAGGGCAGCCCCCTCTCTTC | CASSHTGQPPLF
TRBJ2-3 | TRBD1 | TRBV2 | few | TGTGCCAGCATCCGGACAGGGCAGCAGGATACGCAGTATTTT | CASIRTGQQDTQYF
TRBJ1-1 | NA | TRBV3-1 | NA | TGTGCCACCTCGGGACGGTTGAACACTGAAGCTTTCTTT | CATSGRLNTEAFF
TRBJ2-3 | NA | TRBV6-2/TRBV6-3 | NA | TGTGCCAGCAGCCACGGGACTGTTAGCACAGATACGCAGTATTTT | CASSHGTVSTDTQYF
TRBJ2-1 | TRBD2 | TRBV11-2 | NA | TGTGCCAGCAGCCGTGTCCTAGCGGGGGAGGACGGGGGGCCCTCCTACAATGAGCAGTTCTTC | CASSRVLAGEDGGPSYNEQFF